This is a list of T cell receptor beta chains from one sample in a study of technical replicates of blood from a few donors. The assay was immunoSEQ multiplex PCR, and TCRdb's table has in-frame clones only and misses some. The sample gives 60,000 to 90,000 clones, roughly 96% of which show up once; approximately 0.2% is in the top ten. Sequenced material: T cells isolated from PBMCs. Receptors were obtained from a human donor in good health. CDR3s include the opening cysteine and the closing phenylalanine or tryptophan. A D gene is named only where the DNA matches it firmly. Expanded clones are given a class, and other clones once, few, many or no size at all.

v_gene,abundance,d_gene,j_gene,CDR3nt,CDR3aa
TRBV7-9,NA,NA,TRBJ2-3,TGTGCCAGCAGCTTCGGACTCAGCACAGATACGCAGTATTTT,CASSFGLSTDTQYF
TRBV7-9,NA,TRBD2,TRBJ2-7,TGTGCCAGCAGCTCCGGACTAGCGGGAGGGTTCCACGAGCAGTACTTC,CASSSGLAGGFHEQYF
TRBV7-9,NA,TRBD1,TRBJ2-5,TGTGCCAGCAGTCATCCCAGGGACAGCCAAGAGACCCAGTACTTC,CASSHPRDSQETQYF
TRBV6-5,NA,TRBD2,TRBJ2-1,TGTGCCAGCAGTGGGGGGACTAGCGGTTACAATGAGCAGTTCTTC,CASSGGTSGYNEQFF
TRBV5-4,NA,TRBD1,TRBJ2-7,TGTGCCAGCAGCCCAAATATGGACAGGGTCCACGAGCAGTACTTC,CASSPNMDRVHEQYF
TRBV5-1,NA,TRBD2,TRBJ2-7,TGCGCCAGCAGCTTGGGGCCTAGCGGCTCCTACGAGCAGTACTTC,CASSLGPSGSYEQYF
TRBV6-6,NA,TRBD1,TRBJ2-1,TGTGCCAGCAGTTACTTCGGGACAGGGATCTACAATGAGCAGTTCTTC,CASSYFGTGIYNEQFF
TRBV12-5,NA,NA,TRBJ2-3,TGTGCTAGTGGTGCGACAGGTAGCACAGATACGCAGTATTTT,CASGATGSTDTQYF
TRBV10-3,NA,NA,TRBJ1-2,TGTGCCATCAGTGAGTTCCCGGACAGTAACTATGGCTACACCTTC,CAISEFPDSNYGYTF
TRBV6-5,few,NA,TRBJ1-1,TGTGCCGCGAGAGGTCAGCAATTCACTGAAGCTTTCTTT,CAARGQQFTEAFF
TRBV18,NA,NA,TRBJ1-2,TGTGCCAGCTCAGCCCGCCGGGACAACTTCTTGTTAAGCTATGGCTACACCTTC,CASSARRDNFLLSYGYTF
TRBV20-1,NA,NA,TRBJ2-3,TGCAGTGCTCCTCGCACAGATACGCAGTATTTT,CSAPRTDTQYF
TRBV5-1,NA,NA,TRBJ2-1,TGCGCCAGCAGCTTGGTTCCAGGCTCCTACAATGAGCAGTTCTTC,CASSLVPGSYNEQFF
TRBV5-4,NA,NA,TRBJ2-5,TGTGCCAGCAGCTTGGCAGCGGAGGAGACCCAGTACTTC,CASSLAAEETQYF
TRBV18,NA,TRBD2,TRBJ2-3,TGTGCCAGCTCACCGACTAGCGGGAATCCAGATACGCAGTATTTT,CASSPTSGNPDTQYF
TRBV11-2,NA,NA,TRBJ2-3,TGTGCCAGCAGCCCCTATAGCGGTACCCGGGGAGATACGCAGTATTTT,CASSPYSGTRGDTQYF
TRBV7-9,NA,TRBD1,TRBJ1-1,TGTGCCAGCAGCTCCTGGACAGGCCCAAAGAACACTGAAGCTTTCTTT,CASSSWTGPKNTEAFF
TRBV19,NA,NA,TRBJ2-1,TGTGCCAGTAGTATTTCGCAGTGGAGTGAGCAGTTCTTC,CASSISQWSEQFF
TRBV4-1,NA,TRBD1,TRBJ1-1,TGCGCCAGCAGCCAAGATAGGACAGGGGTATCCGAAGCTTTCTTT,CASSQDRTGVSEAFF
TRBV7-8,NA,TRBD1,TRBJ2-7,TGTGCCAGCAGCCTAGTTGGGGGACAGGGGAATAGGGAGCAGTACTTC,CASSLVGGQGNREQYF
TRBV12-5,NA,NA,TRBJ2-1,TGTGCTAGTGGCCCTTTCTCCGGGACTTTCTACAATGAGCAGTTCTTC,CASGPFSGTFYNEQFF
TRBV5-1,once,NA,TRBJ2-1,TGCGCCAGCAGCTTGACAACGGGAGAGAATGAGCAGTTCTTC,CASSLTTGENEQFF